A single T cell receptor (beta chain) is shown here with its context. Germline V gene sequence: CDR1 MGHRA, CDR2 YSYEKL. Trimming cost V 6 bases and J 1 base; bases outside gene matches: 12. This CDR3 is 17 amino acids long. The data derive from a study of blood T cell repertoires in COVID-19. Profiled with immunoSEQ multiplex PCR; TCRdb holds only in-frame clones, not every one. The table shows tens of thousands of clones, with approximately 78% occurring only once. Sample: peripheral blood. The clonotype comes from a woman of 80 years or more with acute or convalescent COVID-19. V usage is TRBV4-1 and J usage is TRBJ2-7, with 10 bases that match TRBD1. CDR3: CASRPGQGTLASYEQYF. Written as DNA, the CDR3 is TGCGCCAGCAGACCGGGACAGGGGACACTAGCGTCCTACGAGCAGTACTTC.